What follows are 23 T cell receptor beta chains derived from one specimen sequenced in a study of blood T cell repertoires in COVID-19. Measured with immunoSEQ multiplex PCR; TCRdb has only the in-frame clones, and not every one. Among over 450,000 clones, 85% to 90% were seen once, and the ten largest hold about 8.2%. The material sequenced was peripheral blood. The source is a woman between 45 and 65 years old with COVID-19, enrolled during active disease.

This clone showed up just a few times. Other DNA variants within this sample encode the same CDR3. The rearrangement uses TRBV18 and TRBJ1-1; D perhaps matches TRBD1 (5 bases). Between the trimmed V and J ends, which lost 1 base and 3 bases, there was a span of 6 bases. The CDR3 length is 13 residues. Germline V CDR1 and CDR2: KGHSH, LQKENI. CDR3 DNA sequence: TGTGCCAGCTCACCACGGGGGGACACTGAAGCTTTCTTT. It encodes CASSPRGDTEAFF. The full variable domain, rest sourced from reference TRBV18 and TRBJ1-1, is NAGVMQNPRHLVRRRGQEARLRCSPMKGHSHVYWYRQLPEEGLKFMVYLQKENIIDESGMPKERFSAEFPKEGPSILRIQQVVRGDSAAYFCASSPRGDTEAFFGQGTRLTVV.

The CDR3 loop is CASSPAGAQQGYTF. The DNA of the CDR3 is TGTGCCAGCAGTCCGGCGGGGGCGCAACAGGGCTACACCTTC. The chain employs TRBV27 and TRBJ1-2, with D maybe TRBD1 (6 bases). Germline loops: CDR1 MNHEY, CDR2 SMNVEV (reference sequence). The CDR3 consists of 14 residues. V lost 5 bases, J lost 8 bases, and 18 bases lay in between.

The chain is built from TRBV20-1 and TRBJ2-1; 7 bases line up with TRBD1. With 3 bases clipped from V and 2 bases from J, the junction kept 10 bases outside the gene matches. The CDR3 length is 16 residues. Per the germline V gene, CDR1 is DFQATT and CDR2 is SNEGSKA (reference sequence). CDR3 sequence reads: CSASSEFGTAYNEQFF. The CDR3 DNA follows: TGCAGTGCTAGTTCCGAGTTTGGGACAGCCTACAATGAGCAGTTCTTC.

This chain joins TRBV9 and TRBJ2-3; D might be TRBD1 (5 bases). The length of the CDR3 is 14 residues. Germline loops: CDR1 SGDLS, CDR2 YYNGEE. V shed 4 bases and J shed 1 base, with 10 bases lying between them. As DNA, the CDR3 is TGTGCCAGCAGCCCTCAGACAGGCACAGATACGCAGTATTTT. Protein product: CASSPQTGTDTQYF.

The chain is built from TRBV4-2 and TRBJ2-2; 7 bases are a match to TRBD2. Germline CDR1 LGHNA, CDR2 YNFKEQ. The V gene end was trimmed by 2 bases and the J gene end by 2 bases; junction bases not matched to a gene: 5. This CDR3 region has 16 residues. The CDR3, as DNA: TGTGCCAGCAGCCAATGGGAGGGGCCTAACACCGGGGAGCTGTTTTTT. It encodes CASSQWEGPNTGELFF.

This chain connects TRBV11-2 to TRBJ2-7; a weak D match, TRBD2 (5 bases). The CDR3 length is 13 residues. Germline V gene lookup returns CDR1 SGHAT and CDR2 FQNNGV. V lost 7 bases, J lost 7 bases, and 17 bases lay in between. The CDR3 reads CASTLVLSGEQYF. The DNA of the CDR3 is TGTGCCAGCACCCTAGTCCTCTCGGGAGAGCAGTACTTC. The full variable domain, rest sourced from reference TRBV11-2 and TRBJ2-7, is EAGVAQSPRYKIIEKRQSVAFWCNPISGHATLYWYQQILGQGPKLLIQFQNNGVVDDSQLPKDRFSAERLKGVDSTLKIQPAKLEDSAVYLCASTLVLSGEQYFGPGTRLTVT.

The CDR3 sequence is CASSFRQTYEQYF. In DNA form, the CDR3 reads TGTGCCAGTAGTTTCAGGCAGACCTACGAGCAGTACTTC. The chain uses TRBV19 and TRBJ2-7; D is unclear. Germline V gene lookup returns CDR1 LNHDA and CDR2 SQIVND (reference sequence). The CDR3 contains 13 residues. Trimming stripped 5 bases from V and 2 bases from J, with 10 bases between.

The V gene is TRBV10-3, the J gene TRBJ2-7; D gene unclear. Trimming removed 0 bases from V and 0 bases from J, with 6 bases in between. The germline V gene encodes CDR1 ENHRY and CDR2 SYGVKD. The CDR3 has 14 amino acids. In DNA, the CDR3 is TGTGCCATCAGTGAGTCGTACGGCTCCTACGAGCAGTACTTC. Protein sequence: CAISESYGSYEQYF.

The J gene is TRBJ1-6, the V gene TRBV10-1, with a tentative D call TRBD1 (5 bases). The germline V gene has CDR1 WNHNN and CDR2 SYGVQD (reference sequence). V lost 3 bases to trimming and J lost 8 bases, with 5 bases between them. CDR3 length equals 12 residues. CDR3 protein: CASSDRDSPLHF. CDR3 DNA sequence: TGCGCCAGCAGTGACAGGGATTCACCCCTCCACTTT.

This clone was observed once. The V gene is TRBV6-5, the J gene TRBJ2-7; TRBD2 is a possible D gene (5 bases). The CDR3 totals 13 residues. V gave up 4 bases and J gave up 4 bases, with 11 bases separating them. Germline lookup yields CDR1 MNHEY and CDR2 SVGAGI. The CDR3 loop is CASSFPEGYEQYF. CDR3 DNA sequence: TGTGCCAGCAGTTTCCCAGAGGGATACGAGCAGTACTTC.

The chain carries TRBV11-1 and TRBJ2-7, with a weak D call TRBD1 (6 bases). The CDR3 loop spans 12 amino acids. Germline loops: CDR1 SGHAT, CDR2 FQDESV (reference sequence). With 5 bases removed from V and 4 bases from J, the gap between germline ends came to 9 bases. The CDR3 sequence: CASSAQGYEQYF. DNA for the CDR3: TGTGCCAGCAGCGCACAGGGATACGAGCAGTACTTC.

This clone was seen only once. The chain joins TRBV7-9 to TRBJ2-3; a weak D match, TRBD1 (7 bases). Trimming took off 6 bases at V and 5 bases at J, with 15 bases between the two ends. Germline V gene data show CDR1 as SEHNR and CDR2 as FQNEAQ (reference sequence). The CDR3 has 14 amino acids. The CDR3 region has the DNA TGTGCCAGCAGTCCAGGGGGGAAGAGAGATACGCAGTATTTT. Protein product: CASSPGGKRDTQYF.

The gene calls are TRBV12-3 or TRBV12-4 and TRBJ2-7; the match to TRBD1 covers 7 bases. V lost 8 bases, J lost 5 bases, and 9 bases stayed unmatched. CDR3 length: 13 residues. CDR3 nucleotides: TGTGCCAGCCAGGGGGACATAGGACACGAGCAGTACTTC. The encoded protein is CASQGDIGHEQYF.

The chain combines TRBV23-1 with TRBJ2-1; a possible D gene is TRBD2 (6 bases). Being an ORF, TRBV23-1 has a function that is uncertain. The V end was cut by 6 bases, the J end by 2 bases, with 14 bases between. The CDR3 extends over 15 amino acids. CDR3 amino acids: CASRDNRTTYNEQFF. The CDR3 DNA reads as TGCGCCAGCAGGGACAATCGGACTACCTACAATGAGCAGTTCTTC.

The genes are TRBV6-1 and TRBJ2-7; 7 bases align to TRBD1. With 3 bases clipped from V and 4 bases from J, the junction kept 6 bases outside the gene matches. Germline lookup yields CDR1 MNHNS and CDR2 SASEGT. The CDR3 spans 14 residues. CDR3 amino acids: CASSEMGQLYEQYF. The DNA for the CDR3 is TGTGCCAGCAGTGAGATGGGACAGTTATACGAGCAGTACTTC.

The J gene is TRBJ1-2, the V gene TRBV5-8; D is uncertain. The CDR3 runs to 14 residues. V was cut by 2 bases and J by 3 bases, with 11 bases left in between. CDR1 and CDR2 (germline): SGHTS, YDEGEE. CDR3 in DNA: TGTGCCAGCAGCTTTGGGAGGGAATACTATGGCTACACCTTC. The encoded protein is CASSFGREYYGYTF.

This chain connects TRBV30 to TRBJ1-2; maybe TRBD1 (5 bases). This CDR3 is 12 amino acids long. The V and J ends lost 6 bases and 14 bases respectively, with 22 bases between them. Germline values: CDR1 GTSNPN, CDR2 SVGIG (reference sequence). The CDR3 DNA follows: TGTGCCTGTCGACGGGGGGGTGAGTCGGGAACCTTC. Encoded protein: CACRRGGESGTF. Full variable domain (missing parts from reference TRBV30 and TRBJ1-2): SQTIHQWPATLVQPVGSPLSLECTVEGTSNPNLYWYRQAAGRGLQLLFYSVGIGQISSEVPQNLSASRPQDRQFILSSKKLLLSDSGFYLCACRRGGESGTFGSGTRLTVV.

The chain carries TRBV19 and TRBJ1-2, with TRBD1 as a possible D gene (5 bases). Germline V gene sequence: CDR1 LNHDA, CDR2 SQIVND (reference sequence). The ends were cut back, 1 base at V and 3 bases at J, with 12 bases in the middle. The CDR3 loop spans 15 amino acids. DNA of the CDR3: TGTGCCAGTAGTATAGGGCCGGAAGGGGACTATGGCTACACCTTC. As protein: CASSIGPEGDYGYTF.

The chain carries TRBV5-1 and TRBJ2-7; 8 bases line up with TRBD2. The V and J ends lost 2 bases and 7 bases, in that order; junction bases with no gene match: 8. The CDR3 contains 14 residues. CDR1 is SGHRS and CDR2 is YFSETQ in the germline V gene. The CDR3 region is CASSLAGAPEEQYF. In DNA form, the CDR3 reads TGCGCCAGCAGCTTAGCGGGGGCCCCCGAGGAGCAGTACTTC.

J is TRBJ1-1 and V is TRBV10-3; tentatively, D is TRBD1 (6 bases). V dropped 8 bases and J dropped 1 base, with 11 bases sitting between them. Germline lookup yields CDR1 ENHRY and CDR2 SYGVKD. The CDR3 runs 13 residues. The CDR3 sequence is CAIVDRPNTEAFF. The CDR3 coding sequence is TGTGCCATCGTTGACAGGCCGAACACTGAAGCTTTCTTT.

This clone was picked up one time. The CDR3 here is CASSLGIAGGIKETQYF. The CDR3 nucleotides read TGCGCCAGCAGCTTGGGAATAGCGGGGGGGATCAAAGAGACCCAGTACTTC. The chain combines TRBV5-1 with TRBJ2-5; 11 nucleotides match TRBD2. Germline CDR1 is SGHRS and CDR2 is YFSETQ. After removal of 0 bases from V and 3 bases from J, the junction contained 7 bases not matched to a gene. This CDR3 is built from 17 residues.

This clone occurred once. The rearrangement joins TRBV9 to TRBJ1-1; TRBD1 is a possible D gene (5 bases). Per the germline V gene, CDR1 is SGDLS and CDR2 is YYNGEE. The CDR3 contains 16 residues. The germline V and J ends were trimmed by 0 bases and 3 bases, with 15 bases remaining between them. As DNA, the CDR3 is TGTGCCAGCAGCGTAGGGTCGGGGGAAGAACACACTGAAGCTTTCTTT. Translating gives CASSVGSGEEHTEAFF.

The rearrangement links TRBV28 to TRBJ2-6, with D perhaps matching TRBD1 (5 bases). Looked up from germline, CDR1 is MDHEN and CDR2 is SYDVKM. V was clipped by 2 bases and J by 1 base, with 9 bases between them. The CDR3 spans 16 residues. Written as DNA, the CDR3 is TGTGCCAGCAGTTTAACTCCAGGGTCTGGGGCCAACGTCCTGACTTTC. Encoded protein: CASSLTPGSGANVLTF.